One sample yielded the 9 T cell receptor beta chains listed below, sequenced in a study of blood T cell repertoires in COVID-19. TCRdb's copy holds only in-frame clones and misses some; the assay was immunoSEQ multiplex PCR. The table lists roughly 150,000 clones, around 86% of them singletons. The sequenced sample consisted of peripheral blood. These receptors were obtained from a woman of 80 years or more with COVID-19, enrolled during active disease.

The genes are TRBV7-9 and TRBJ1-1, with D tentatively TRBD1 (5 bases). From germline, CDR1 is SEHNR and CDR2 FQNEAQ (reference sequence). The CDR3 consists of 14 residues. V dropped 5 bases and J dropped 1 base, with 11 bases sitting between them. This CDR3 reads CASSPDSRNTEAFF. The CDR3, as DNA: TGTGCCAGCAGCCCAGACAGTAGGAACACTGAAGCTTTCTTT.

The chain links TRBV28 to TRBJ1-4, with D possibly being TRBD1 (5 bases). CDR1 is MDHEN and CDR2 is SYDVKM in the germline V gene. V lost 5 bases to trimming and J lost 0 bases, with 10 bases between them. The CDR3 extends over 15 amino acids. CDR3: CASSPRGTTNEKLFF. The CDR3 coding sequence is TGTGCCAGCAGTCCTCGGGGGACAACTAATGAAAAACTGTTTTTT.

The chain links TRBV5-4 to TRBJ1-3, with a possible D match to TRBD1 (5 bases). V lost 0 bases to trimming and J lost 0 bases, with 13 bases between them. Germline V lookup: CDR1 SGHNT, CDR2 YYREEE (reference sequence). The CDR3 is 17 amino acids. The DNA of the CDR3 is TGTGCCAGCAGCTTGGACCCACAGGTCCTCTCTGGAAACACCATATATTTT. Protein sequence: CASSLDPQVLSGNTIYF.

This chain joins TRBV19 and TRBJ1-5, with 8 bases that match TRBD1. Germline V CDR1 and CDR2: LNHDA, SQIVND (reference sequence). Unmatched junction bases numbered 5, after V lost 4 bases and J lost 3 bases. The CDR3 covers 15 residues. CDR3 in DNA: TGTGCCAGTAGTAGCAGGGGGCTAAACAATCAGCCCCAGCATTTT. Protein: CASSSRGLNNQPQHF.

V is TRBV6-5 and J is TRBJ1-4, with D perhaps TRBD1 (6 bases). V was pared by 5 bases and J by 0 bases, with 7 bases between. Germline V lookup: CDR1 MNHEY, CDR2 SVGAGI. The CDR3 spans 14 residues. The CDR3 region has the DNA TGTGCCAGCAGTCACAGGGCAACTAATGAAAAACTGTTTTTT. It encodes CASSHRATNEKLFF.

The J gene is TRBJ2-2, the V gene TRBV19; possibly TRBD1 for D (5 bases). CDR3 length: 16 residues. Germline V gives CDR1 LNHDA, CDR2 SQIVND (reference sequence). V dropped 1 base and J dropped 5 bases, with 14 bases sitting between them. The CDR3 reads CASSIGGSTGTGELFF. Written as DNA, the CDR3 is TGTGCCAGTAGTATAGGGGGATCCACAGGAACCGGGGAGCTGTTTTTT.

This chain uses TRBV28 with TRBJ2-7, with D hard to call. V was trimmed by 5 bases and J by 3 bases, leaving 8 bases between them. The V gene's germline CDR1 is MDHEN and CDR2 SYDVKM. The CDR3 sequence is 12 residues long. Here the CDR3 DNA reads TGTGCCAGCAGTCGTTTCCTCTACGAGCAGTACTTC. This gives the protein CASSRFLYEQYF.

The chain has TRBV5-1 and TRBJ1-1, with 7 bases lining up with TRBD1. The germline gives CDR1 SGHRS, CDR2 YFSETQ. After removal of 4 bases from V and 1 base from J, the junction contained 7 bases not matched to a gene. The CDR3 contains 15 residues. CDR3 sequence (DNA): TGCGCCAGCAGCGTTTGGACAGGAGAGAACACTGAAGCTTTCTTT. The encoded protein is CASSVWTGENTEAFF. Full variable domain (remainder filled in from reference TRBV5-1 and TRBJ1-1): KAGVTQTPRYLIKTRGQQVTLSCSPISGHRSVSWYQQTPGQGLQFLFEYFSETQRNKGNFPGRFSGRQFSNSRSEMNVSTLELGDSALYLCASSVWTGENTEAFFGQGTRLTVV.

The chain recombines TRBV24-1 with TRBJ2-3; D not certain. The CDR3 is made up of 15 amino acids. Trimming removed 4 bases from V and 0 bases from J, with 10 bases in between. Germline-derived CDR1 and CDR2 are KGHDR and SFDVKD. The CDR3 protein is CATSEGQTSTDTQYF. The CDR3 DNA reads TGTGCCACCAGTGAAGGTCAGACTAGCACAGATACGCAGTATTTT.